These 9 T cell receptor beta chains were all obtained from the same sample, sequenced in a study of HIV-infected children after antiretroviral therapy interruption. RNA-based 3' RACE libraries used unique molecular identifiers. Via MiXCR, TCRdb re-called the 3' RACE reads, giving one row per CDR3 protein. The repertoire consists of around 50,000 distinct CDR3 sequences, with roughly 4.5% occurring once and the leading ten covering roughly 0.7%. Treatment indicated: PENTA 11 planned treatment interruption arm or continuous ART arm. The input for sequencing was CD45RA+ CD4+ T cells from PBMCs, pooled from several time points, taken from a donor given antiretroviral therapy, either interrupted or continuous. Subset in this sample: naive CD4+ CD45RA+ CD45RO- T cells. These receptors originate from a pool of human donors with HIV.

The sample holds many counts of this clonotype. This chain links TRBV25-1 with TRBJ1-6; D is ambiguous. The CDR3 has 12 amino acids. Looked up from germline, CDR1 is MGHDK and CDR2 is SYGVNS. The V and J ends lost 4 bases and 11 bases respectively, with 9 bases between them. The CDR3 here is CASSVARAPLHF. The CDR3 region has the DNA TGTGCCAGCAGTGTGGCGAGGGCACCCCTCCACTTT.

This clonotype came up many times. V and J are TRBV5-1 and TRBJ2-3, with D hard to call. V lost 2 bases to trimming and J lost 6 bases, with 4 bases between them. This CDR3 comprises 11 residues. Germline loops: CDR1 SGHRS, CDR2 YFSETQ. The CDR3 DNA reads as TGCGCCAGCAGCTTCGAGGATACGCAGTATTTT. It yields the protein CASSFEDTQYF. Variable domain in full (rest from reference TRBV5-1 and TRBJ2-3): KAGVTQTPRYLIKTRGQQVTLSCSPISGHRSVSWYQQTPGQGLQFLFEYFSETQRNKGNFPGRFSGRQFSNSRSEMNVSTLELGDSALYLCASSFEDTQYFGPGTRLTVL.

In its sample, this clonotype was seen many times. The rearrangement links TRBV6-6 to TRBJ2-7; D is unclear. The CDR3 consists of 14 residues. The V and J ends lost 2 bases and 4 bases respectively, with 12 bases between them. CDR1 MNHNY and CDR2 SVGAGI come from the germline V gene (reference sequence). CDR3 nucleotide sequence: TGTGCCAGCAGTTACGACGGCAAGTGGTACGAGCAGTACTTC. The encoded protein is CASSYDGKWYEQYF.

This clonotype was observed many times. The genes are TRBV6-1 and TRBJ2-2, with 10 bases lining up with TRBD1. The J segment lost 10 bases and the V segment lost 6 bases, leaving 8 bases of the junction unmatched. This CDR3 region has 14 residues. CDR1 and CDR2 (germline): MNHNS, SASEGT. CDR3 DNA: TGTGCCAGCAGCGGACAGGGGGGGGCGGAGGAGCTGTTTTTT. Its translation is CASSGQGGAEELFF.

This clonotype was recorded at least ten times. The gene calls are TRBV4-2 and TRBJ1-5; 7 positions match TRBD1. This CDR3 contains 14 residues. The V gene's germline CDR1 is LGHNA and CDR2 YNFKEQ. After removal of 0 bases from V and 7 bases from J, the junction contained 3 bases not matched to a gene. CDR3 protein: CASSQETGSQPQHF. The CDR3 coding sequence is TGTGCCAGCAGCCAAGAGACAGGGTCCCAGCCCCAGCATTTT.

This clonotype has at least ten counts. The rearrangement joins TRBV20-1 to TRBJ2-3; 7 bases match TRBD2. Germline values: CDR1 DFQATT, CDR2 SNEGSKA (reference sequence). V lost 3 bases, J lost 3 bases, and 3 bases stayed unmatched. The CDR3 covers 13 residues. For the CDR3, the DNA is TGCAGTGCTAGCGGGGGGTGGACAGATACGCAGTATTTT. It codes for CSASGGWTDTQYF.

The rearrangement links TRBV12-3 or TRBV12-4 to TRBJ1-2, with D possibly TRBD1 on 5 matching bases. CDR3 length equals 16 residues. Trimming shortened V by 5 bases and J by 3 bases, and 19 bases separated the two germline ends. CDR3 sequence: CASSRDARPLYYGYTF. CDR3 DNA sequence: TGTGCCAGCAGTCGGGACGCAAGACCCCTTTACTATGGCTACACCTTC.

There are many counts of this clonotype. The chain employs TRBV2 and TRBJ2-5; D is possibly TRBD1 or TRBD2 (5 bases each). The V and J ends lost 8 bases and 2 bases respectively, with 15 bases between them. Germline-derived CDR1 and CDR2 are SNHLY and FYNNEI. The CDR3 is 14 residues long. The CDR3, as DNA: TGTGCCAGCCAAGACAACGAGGGGCAAGAGACCCAGTACTTC. Residues: CASQDNEGQETQYF.

The chain couples TRBV7-2 to TRBJ1-1; a weak D match, TRBD1 (6 bases). Trimming left V 1 base short and J 10 bases short, with 19 bases between. Germline assignment: CDR1 SGHTA and CDR2 FQGNSA. The CDR3 is 15 residues long. The CDR3 spells CASSLGGGHPGGAFF. The DNA of the CDR3 is TGTGCCAGCAGCTTAGGCGGGGGCCATCCCGGGGGAGCTTTCTTT.